The 9 T cell receptor beta chains below come from one sample, sequenced in a study of blood T cells in healthy people across ages (dated by TCRdb to 2013 to 2016). The library was built by means of 5' RACE. The sequencer listed for this sample is Illumina HiSeq 2500. A second roughly 6 to 11 cycle PCR used a sample-barcoded 5' primer and a J-beta primer mix. Using fastp trimming at Q25 and MiXCR clonotype assembly, TCRdb reanalyzed the public sequencing data and kept in-frame beta chains. Every entry covers one CDR3 protein and lists the most common genes and DNA from its rows. Here the sample has nearly 800,000 distinct CDR3 sequences; 20% to 25% occur a single time. The ten largest clones take up under 4.5% of the sample. These data also formed part of another study, on T cells of mothers and their children.

The specimen was blood. These receptor sequences come from a boy between 10 and 17 years old in good health.

The CDR3: CSVVPGTDTQYF. CDR3 nucleotides: TGCAGCGTTGTGCCAGGGACGGATACGCAGTATTTT. J is TRBJ2-3 and V is TRBV29-1, with D perhaps assigned TRBD1 or TRBD2 (5 bases each). V was cut by 4 bases and J by 6 bases, with 11 bases left in between. This CDR3 contains 12 residues. Germline V gene data show CDR1 as SQVTM and CDR2 as ANQGSEA.

This clonotype has more than one count but fewer than ten. The rearrangement links TRBV29-1 to TRBJ2-7; TRBD1 is a possible D gene (5 bases). Trimming stripped 5 bases from V and 11 bases from J, with 19 bases between. The V gene's germline CDR1 is SQVTM and CDR2 ANQGSEA. The CDR3 sequence is 12 residues long. CDR3 sequence (DNA): TGCAGCGTTTCAGACCGCCCAGGGATGGAGTACTTC. This translates into CSVSDRPGMEYF.

J is TRBJ2-4 and V is TRBV12-3 or TRBV12-4; TRBD2 matches at 9 bases. The V and J ends lost 5 bases and 7 bases, in that order; junction bases with no gene match: 6. CDR3 length equals 14 residues. The CDR3 DNA follows: TGTGCCAGCAGTACTATAGCGGGAGTCAACATTCAGTACTTC. It encodes CASSTIAGVNIQYF.

This sequence joins TRBV6-2 or TRBV6-3 and TRBJ2-1; either TRBD1 or TRBD2 may supply D (5 bases each). V was pared by 2 bases and J by 0 bases, with 11 bases between. Germline CDR1 is MNHEY and CDR2 is SVGEGT. The CDR3 runs 16 residues. CDR3 amino acids: CASSYIEGYSYNEQFF. CDR3 coding DNA: TGTGCCAGCAGTTACATTGAGGGGTACTCCTACAATGAGCAGTTCTTC.

This chain links TRBV2 with TRBJ2-1; TRBD2 is a possible D gene (5 bases). The germline CDR1 and CDR2 sequences are SNHLY and FYNNEI. The CDR3 extends over 15 amino acids. Trimming took 0 bases from V and 3 from J, leaving 9 bases between them. Here the CDR3 reads CASSEAAGNYNEQFF. The CDR3 coding sequence is TGTGCCAGCAGTGAAGCGGCCGGGAACTACAATGAGCAGTTCTTC.

This sequence joins TRBV20-1 and TRBJ2-7; TRBD2 matches 8 bases. J was trimmed by 4 bases and V by 6 bases; bases with no gene match: 8. The germline V gene encodes CDR1 DFQATT and CDR2 SNEGSKA (reference sequence). The CDR3 is made up of 13 amino acids. The CDR3 sequence is CSATTSELYEQYF. The DNA for the CDR3 is TGCAGTGCCACGACTAGCGAGCTTTACGAGCAGTACTTC.

The genes are TRBV4-3 and TRBJ2-3; the D gene is possibly TRBD1 (5 bases). CDR3 length: 16 residues. V lost 3 bases and J 1 base, leaving 14 bases between the germline ends. Germline-derived CDR1 and CDR2 are LGHNA and YSLEER. The CDR3: CASSQEPQGGTDTQYF. The CDR3 bases are TGCGCCAGCAGCCAGGAGCCTCAGGGCGGCACAGATACGCAGTATTTT.

V usage is TRBV7-2 and J usage is TRBJ2-5; the D is unclear. Trimming removed 3 bases at V and 2 bases at J, with 22 bases between. This CDR3 spans 18 amino acids. CDR1 is SGHTA and CDR2 is FQGNSA in the germline V gene. The CDR3 loop reads CASSLGVSSAVGQETQYF. As DNA, the CDR3 is TGTGCCAGCAGCTTGGGTGTGTCGTCGGCGGTGGGACAAGAGACCCAGTACTTC.

This clonotype was seen more than once but under ten times. The V call is TRBV24-1, the J call TRBJ2-3, with 13 bases matching TRBD2. V lost 3 bases, J lost 0 bases, and 5 bases stayed unmatched. There are 18 residues in the CDR3. CDR1 is KGHDR and CDR2 is SFDVKD in the germline V gene. The CDR3 is CATSDPGTSGKSTDTQYF. As DNA, the CDR3 is TGTGCCACCAGTGATCCCGGGACTAGCGGGAAAAGCACAGATACGCAGTATTTT.